Below are 17 T cell receptor beta chains sequenced from a single sample in a study of T cell clones after liver transplantation (dated by TCRdb to between 2019 and 2020). Library preparation employed the immunoSEQ multiplex PCR assay. In its TCRdb copy, this immuneACCESS table keeps in-frame sequences only and misses some clones. Where compared with another copy, unresolved V genes explain less than half of these, and the others have no known cause. The sample records roughly 51,000 clones, approximately 71% of which are singletons. Around 9.5% of the sample rests with the top ten. Sequencing was performed on CD4+ T cells from blood, taken around 54 months after liver transplant. The receptors originated from a human patient who received a liver transplant. Because of the transplant, the T cells may be the graft donor's rather than the patient's own.

This chain links TRBV6-1 with TRBJ1-1; D may be TRBD1 (6 bases). Germline V gene lookup returns CDR1 MNHNS and CDR2 SASEGT. The CDR3 runs 16 residues. Trimming removed 2 bases from V and 7 bases from J, with 20 bases in between. The CDR3 DNA sequence: TGTGCCAGCAGTGAATCCAACAGGGTCGCAACTCATGAAGCTTTCTTT. Encoded protein: CASSESNRVATHEAFF.

With regard to this clone: One junction end does not reproduce the germline sequence, and a read error may be involved. This chain uses TRBV7-7 with TRBJ1-6, with a possible D match to TRBD1 (5 bases). This CDR3 has 18 residues. The germline V gene encodes CDR1 SSHAT and CDR2 FNYEAQ (reference sequence). CDR3 loop: CASSRPSVRGSYNSPLHF. CDR3 DNA sequence: TGTGCTAGCAGCCGCCCGTCCGTTAGGGGCTCCTATAATTCACCCCTCCACTTT.

The chain employs TRBV4-1 and TRBJ1-5, with a possible D match to TRBD1 (6 bases). Germline CDR1 MGHRA, CDR2 YSYEKL. CDR3 length: 15 residues. Trimming removed 0 bases from V and 4 bases from J, with 10 bases in between. This CDR3 is CASSQDPQGNQPQHF. The CDR3 nucleotides are TGCGCCAGCAGCCAAGATCCCCAGGGGAATCAGCCCCAGCATTTT.

This clone is medium-sized by share. The gene calls are TRBV11-3 and TRBJ1-3; D is ambiguous. V lost 5 bases and J lost 0, with 11 bases in between. The germline V gene has CDR1 SGHNT and CDR2 YENEEA. The CDR3 runs 15 residues. The CDR3 spells CASSPDGTSGNTIYF. CDR3 DNA sequence: TGTGCCAGCAGCCCCGACGGAACCTCTGGAAACACCATATATTTT.

The gene calls are TRBV7-2 and TRBJ2-2; 7 nucleotides match TRBD1. The CDR3 is made up of 14 amino acids. The V gene end was trimmed by 3 bases and the J gene end by 7 bases; junction bases not matched to a gene: 5. CDR1 is SGHTA and CDR2 is FQGNSA in the germline V gene. The CDR3 protein is CASSFDRAGGELFF. The DNA for the CDR3 is TGTGCCAGCAGCTTCGACAGGGCGGGCGGGGAGCTGTTTTTT.

V gene TRBV7-3 combines with J gene TRBJ2-7, with D unclear. V gave up 1 base and J gave up 3 bases, with 13 bases separating them. Germline loops: CDR1 SGHTA, CDR2 FQGTGA. This CDR3 has 15 amino acids. The CDR3 bases are TGTGCCAGCAGCTTAATGGCAACGTCATTCTACGAGCAGTACTTC. Its translation is CASSLMATSFYEQYF. Full variable domain (outside the CDR3, taken from reference TRBV7-3 and TRBJ2-7): GAGVSQTPSNKVTEKGKYVELRCDPISGHTALYWYRQSLGQGPEFLIYFQGTGAADDSGLPNDRFFAVRPEGSVSTLKIQRTERGDSAVYLCASSLMATSFYEQYFGPGTRLTVT.

The chain joins TRBV6-6 to TRBJ2-3, with D tentatively TRBD2 (6 bases). V dropped 6 bases and J dropped 0 bases, with 10 bases sitting between them. From germline, CDR1 is MNHNY and CDR2 SVGAGI (reference sequence). The CDR3 contains 14 residues. Written as DNA, the CDR3 is TGTGCCAGCAGGGACGCGGGGAGCACAGATACGCAGTATTTT. This encodes CASRDAGSTDTQYF.

The chain recombines TRBV27 with TRBJ1-1; D perhaps matches TRBD1 (6 bases). Germline V CDR1 and CDR2: MNHEY, SMNVEV (reference sequence). The CDR3 is made up of 15 amino acids. The V gene lost 8 bases and the J gene lost 1 base, with 17 bases spanning the gap. The DNA for the CDR3 is TGTGCCAGCGCTTCAGTGGGGGCGGAGAACACTGAAGCTTTCTTT. Its translation is CASASVGAENTEAFF.

Within the sample, this clone is medium-sized (0.01 to 0.1%). J is TRBJ1-5 and V is TRBV28; 9 bases map to TRBD1. CDR3 size: 18 residues. The germline gives CDR1 MDHEN, CDR2 SYDVKM. Trimming cost V 4 bases and J 2 bases; bases outside gene matches: 12. CDR3 coding DNA: TGTGCCAGCAGTTCCACCGGGACAGGGTTTCAGGGCAATCAGCCCCAGCATTTT. Translated: CASSSTGTGFQGNQPQHF.

This clone was detected ten times or more. The chain couples TRBV19 to TRBJ2-6; perhaps TRBD1 as D (5 bases). This CDR3 comprises 16 residues. The V gene's germline CDR1 is LNHDA and CDR2 SQIVND (reference sequence). The V and J ends lost 3 bases and 4 bases respectively, with 13 bases between them. The CDR3 region is CASSIGTQAGANVLTF. The CDR3 DNA reads TGTGCCAGTAGTATTGGCACACAGGCGGGGGCCAACGTCCTGACTTTC.

The chain combines TRBV11-2 with TRBJ2-2; no firm D call. Germline V lookup: CDR1 SGHAT, CDR2 FQNNGV. There are 13 residues in the CDR3. V lost 4 bases, J lost 6 bases, and 9 bases lay in between. DNA for the CDR3: TGTGCCAGCAGCTGGGGAAGTTCCGGGGAGCTGTTTTTT. It yields the protein CASSWGSSGELFF.

This chain uses TRBV2 with TRBJ1-2; a weak D match, TRBD1 (5 bases). This CDR3 spans 14 amino acids. Per germline, CDR1 SNHLY and CDR2 FYNNEI. Trimming removed 6 bases at V and 8 bases at J, with 19 bases between. In DNA, the CDR3 is TGTGCCAGCAGGGTAGGACACGCCGGGGGAGGCTACACCTTC. It translates to CASRVGHAGGGYTF.

This clone has just one count. The chain combines TRBV2 with TRBJ2-7, with D unclear. This CDR3 is 13 amino acids long. Germline CDR1 reads SNHLY; CDR2 reads FYNNEI. The V gene lost 7 bases and the J gene lost 2 bases, with 12 bases spanning the gap. CDR3 coding DNA: TGTGCCAGCAACCCCCCTTATACCTACGAGCAGTACTTC. Its protein product is CASNPPYTYEQYF. Supplemented by reference TRBV2 and TRBJ2-7, the full variable domain reads EPEVTQTPSHQVTQMGQEVILRCVPISNHLYFYWYRQILGQKVEFLVSFYNNEISEKSEIFDDQFSVERPDGSNFTLKIRSTKLEDSAMYFCASNPPYTYEQYFGPGTRLTVT.

The chain carries TRBV7-9 and TRBJ2-1; 7 nucleotides line up with TRBD2. With 5 bases clipped from V and 5 bases from J, the junction kept 12 bases outside the gene matches. The CDR3 runs to 16 residues. CDR1 is SEHNR, CDR2 FQNEAQ, per germline (reference sequence). Here the CDR3 reads CASSRLVGGKHNEQFF. The CDR3 coding sequence is TGTGCCAGCAGCCGCCTCGTCGGGGGGAAACACAATGAGCAGTTCTTC. Variable domain in full (rest from reference TRBV7-9 and TRBJ2-1): DTGVSQNPRHKITKRGQNVTFRCDPISEHNRLYWYRQTLGQGPEFLTYFQNEAQLEKSRLLSDRFSAERPKGSFSTLEIQRTEQGDSAMYLCASSRLVGGKHNEQFFGPGTRLTVL.

About this clone itself: The sample carries other DNA sequences with the same CDR3. The CDR3 region has the DNA TGTGCCAGCTCACCAGGGCAAAACACTGAAGCTTTCTTT. It encodes CASSPGQNTEAFF. The chain combines TRBV18 with TRBJ1-1; D uncertain. Germline V gene sequence: CDR1 KGHSH, CDR2 LQKENI. The CDR3 extends over 13 amino acids. V was shortened by 2 bases and J by 2 bases, with 6 bases between the two germline ends.

Points on this clone: This sample includes further DNA sequences coding for the same CDR3. The J gene is TRBJ1-3, the V gene TRBV11-2; D is uncertain. The ends were cut back, 1 base at V and 1 base at J, with 2 bases in the middle. This CDR3 is built from 13 residues. Germline CDR1 and CDR2: SGHAT and FQNNGV. CDR3 region: CASSLGSGNTIYF. The CDR3 bases are TGTGCCAGCAGCTTAGGGTCTGGAAACACCATATATTTT.

As regards this clone: The junction departs from germline at one end; a sequencing error may be responsible. The chain combines TRBV7-7 with TRBJ2-5; tentative D call: TRBD1 (5 bases). The CDR3 consists of 14 residues. Germline values: CDR1 SSHAT, CDR2 FNYEAQ (reference sequence). This CDR3 reads CASTQTTQEETQYF. The CDR3 coding sequence is TGTGCTAGCACCCAAACAACACAGGAGGAGACCCAGTACTTC.